Listed below are T cell receptor beta chains from one sample, sequenced in a study of blood T cell repertoires in COVID-19. Sequenced by immunoSEQ multiplex PCR; TCRdb stores in-frame clones only, minus some. The sample records 120,000 to 150,000 clones, roughly 84% being singletons. Sequencing was performed on PBMCs or T cells enriched from blood (not recorded which). These receptors all come from a woman aged 45-65 years who had been exposed to COVID-19. CDR3s include the opening cysteine and the closing phenylalanine or tryptophan. The order of the fields is V gene, clone size, D gene, J gene, CDR3 DNA, CDR3 protein. D genes are given only for firm matches. Clone size is shown for a subset of rows, as once, few, many or a class of expanded clone.

V gene: TRBV7-8
clone size: NA
D gene: TRBD2
J gene: TRBJ2-1
CDR3 DNA: TGTGCCAGCAGGGCCGGGAAGCGGGACTCCTACAATGAGCAGTTCTTC
CDR3 protein: CASRAGKRDSYNEQFF

V gene: TRBV12-3/TRBV12-4
clone size: NA
D gene: NA
J gene: TRBJ1-3
CDR3 DNA: TGTGCCAGCAAGACAGACTCTGGAAACACCATATATTTT
CDR3 protein: CASKTDSGNTIYF

V gene: TRBV10-1
clone size: NA
D gene: NA
J gene: TRBJ2-3
CDR3 DNA: TGCGCCAGCAGTGAGCCGGAGGATACGCAGTATTTT
CDR3 protein: CASSEPEDTQYF

V gene: TRBV3-1/TRBV3-2
clone size: NA
D gene: NA
J gene: TRBJ2-3
CDR3 DNA: TGTGCCAGCAGCCAAGGTGGGACAAAGGATACGCAGTATTTT
CDR3 protein: CASSQGGTKDTQYF

V gene: TRBV20-1
clone size: few
D gene: TRBD1
J gene: TRBJ1-1
CDR3 DNA: TGCAGTGCTACCTCGACAGGGAGAGCTTTCTTT
CDR3 protein: CSATSTGRAFF

V gene: TRBV12-5
clone size: NA
D gene: NA
J gene: TRBJ2-7
CDR3 DNA: TGTGCTAGTGGTTTGGTTAGCTACGAGCAGTACTTC
CDR3 protein: CASGLVSYEQYF

V gene: TRBV7-8
clone size: NA
D gene: TRBD2
J gene: TRBJ2-1
CDR3 DNA: TGTGCCAGCAGCTCGCTAGCGGGGGCGTACAATGAGCAGTTCTTC
CDR3 protein: CASSSLAGAYNEQFF

V gene: TRBV9
clone size: NA
D gene: TRBD2
J gene: TRBJ2-5
CDR3 DNA: TGTGCCAGCAGCGGACGGGGGGGCGGGACCCAGTACTTC
CDR3 protein: CASSGRGGGTQYF

V gene: TRBV19
clone size: NA
D gene: TRBD1
J gene: TRBJ1-3
CDR3 DNA: TGTGCCAGTCGACAGGGAACGCAAGGAAACACCATATATTTT
CDR3 protein: CASRQGTQGNTIYF

V gene: TRBV6-5
clone size: once
D gene: TRBD1
J gene: TRBJ1-6
CDR3 DNA: TGTGCCAGTCAACAGGGGCATAATTCACCCCTCCACTTT
CDR3 protein: CASQQGHNSPLHF

V gene: TRBV25-1
clone size: NA
D gene: TRBD2
J gene: TRBJ2-7
CDR3 DNA: TGTGCCAGCAGTGGGGGACTAGCGGCCGAGCAGTACTTC
CDR3 protein: CASSGGLAAEQYF

V gene: TRBV20-1
clone size: NA
D gene: TRBD2
J gene: TRBJ2-1
CDR3 DNA: TGCAGTGCTAGTAAGGGTCCCGGGGGGATAGCGGCCAGCAATGAGCAGTTCTTC
CDR3 protein: CSASKGPGGIAASNEQFF

V gene: TRBV11-2
clone size: NA
D gene: TRBD2
J gene: TRBJ2-7
CDR3 DNA: TGTGCCAGCAGCCCTCGGACTAGCTACGACGAGCAGTACTTC
CDR3 protein: CASSPRTSYDEQYF

V gene: TRBV11-3
clone size: NA
D gene: NA
J gene: TRBJ2-5
CDR3 DNA: TGTGCCAGCAGCTTAGATCGACTTGGGACCCAGTACTTC
CDR3 protein: CASSLDRLGTQYF

V gene: TRBV12-3/TRBV12-4
clone size: NA
D gene: TRBD2
J gene: TRBJ2-3
CDR3 DNA: TGTGCCAGCACACGGGACTACACAGATACGCAGTATTTT
CDR3 protein: CASTRDYTDTQYF

V gene: TRBV6-5
clone size: NA
D gene: NA
J gene: TRBJ2-2
CDR3 DNA: TGTGTATCCCAAGGGGGGAGGGCATTCACCGGGGAGCTGTTTTTT
CDR3 protein: CVSQGGRAFTGELFF

V gene: TRBV20-1
clone size: NA
D gene: NA
J gene: TRBJ1-1
CDR3 DNA: TGCAGTGCTAGTGGGGCAGAACCCACTGAAGCTTTCTTT
CDR3 protein: CSASGAEPTEAFF

V gene: TRBV30
clone size: NA
D gene: NA
J gene: TRBJ2-7
CDR3 DNA: TGTGCCTGGAGTGTAGGACACGCCCGGGACGAGCAGTACTTC
CDR3 protein: CAWSVGHARDEQYF

V gene: TRBV2
clone size: NA
D gene: TRBD1
J gene: TRBJ1-1
CDR3 DNA: TGTGCCAGCAGTGAGTACAGGGGTGGCACTGAAGCTTTCTTT
CDR3 protein: CASSEYRGGTEAFF

V gene: TRBV3-1/TRBV3-2
clone size: once
D gene: NA
J gene: TRBJ1-1
CDR3 DNA: TGTGCCAGCAGCCCCCAGCTCGGACAGCGAGGGGACACTGAAGCTTTCTTT
CDR3 protein: CASSPQLGQRGDTEAFF

V gene: TRBV7-2
clone size: NA
D gene: NA
J gene: TRBJ1-6
CDR3 DNA: TGTGCCAGCAGCTCATTCAGCAGGGGCGATAATTCACCCCTCCACTTT
CDR3 protein: CASSSFSRGDNSPLHF

V gene: TRBV25-1
clone size: NA
D gene: NA
J gene: TRBJ1-1
CDR3 DNA: TGTGCCAGCAGTTCCCTCCGGGATTCGATCTTT
CDR3 protein: CASSSLRDSIF

V gene: TRBV5-1
clone size: NA
D gene: NA
J gene: TRBJ2-2
CDR3 DNA: TGCGCCAGCAGCCCTCAGGGATACACCGGGGAGCTGTTTTTT
CDR3 protein: CASSPQGYTGELFF

V gene: TRBV6-2/TRBV6-3
clone size: many
D gene: TRBD2
J gene: TRBJ2-1
CDR3 DNA: TGTGCCAGCAGTAGCGGGAGAGATTACAATGAGCAGTTCTTC
CDR3 protein: CASSSGRDYNEQFF

V gene: TRBV19
clone size: NA
D gene: NA
J gene: TRBJ1-4
CDR3 DNA: TGTGCCAGTAAATTGAGGAGCGGTGAAAAACTGTTTTTT
CDR3 protein: CASKLRSGEKLFF

V gene: TRBV7-2
clone size: many
D gene: NA
J gene: TRBJ2-1
CDR3 DNA: TGTGCCAGCAGCTTGGCCGGGTCCCATGAGCAGTTCTTC
CDR3 protein: CASSLAGSHEQFF

V gene: TRBV5-4
clone size: NA
D gene: NA
J gene: TRBJ2-3
CDR3 DNA: TGTGCCAGCAGAAGTAGCGGCACAGATACGCAGTATTTT
CDR3 protein: CASRSSGTDTQYF

V gene: TRBV27
clone size: NA
D gene: TRBD1
J gene: TRBJ2-3
CDR3 DNA: TGTGCCAGCAGTCCACGACAGGGTACAGATACGCAGTATTTT
CDR3 protein: CASSPRQGTDTQYF

V gene: TRBV27
clone size: NA
D gene: NA
J gene: TRBJ1-3
CDR3 DNA: TGTGCCAGCAGTTCGAGCTCTGGAAACACCATATATTTT
CDR3 protein: CASSSSSGNTIYF

V gene: TRBV12-5
clone size: NA
D gene: NA
J gene: TRBJ1-4
CDR3 DNA: TGTGCTAGTGGTTCGATACTCCCCCGCCGAGGGGGGGCTGAAAAACTGTTTTTT
CDR3 protein: CASGSILPRRGGAEKLFF

V gene: TRBV7-8
clone size: once
D gene: NA
J gene: TRBJ2-7
CDR3 DNA: TGTGCCAGCAGCTTAGCGCAGGGCTACGAGCAGTACTTC
CDR3 protein: CASSLAQGYEQYF

V gene: TRBV4-3
clone size: NA
D gene: NA
J gene: TRBJ1-1
CDR3 DNA: TGCGCCAGCAGCCGGACACTGAACACTGAAGCTTTCTTT
CDR3 protein: CASSRTLNTEAFF

V gene: TRBV3-1/TRBV3-2
clone size: NA
D gene: NA
J gene: TRBJ1-5
CDR3 DNA: TGTGCCAGCAGCCAAGACGCAGGGCCAAATCAGCCCCAGCATTTT
CDR3 protein: CASSQDAGPNQPQHF